This is a list of T cell receptor beta chains from one sample in a study. TCRdb reprocessed the RT-PCR reads via MiXCR and lists one record per CDR3 protein. The data hold more than 550,000 distinct CDR3 sequences, with 11% to 15% observed a single time. Sequencing used memory CD4+ T cells from blood. The receptors were gathered from a female donor in good health, serving as a healthy control. CDR3s include the opening cysteine and the closing phenylalanine or tryptophan. The D gene is left open where the match is weak. Size values are once, few and many counts, or a class for expanded clones, and some rows have none.

V gene: TRBV12-3/TRBV12-4; J gene: TRBJ2-1; clone size: many; CDR3 length: 14; D gene: NA; CDR3 protein: CASSFRDGYYEQFF; CDR3 DNA: TGTGCCAGCAGTTTCCGGGATGGGTACTATGAGCAGTTCTTC
V gene: TRBV20-1; J gene: TRBJ2-1; clone size: many; CDR3 length: 15; D gene: NA; CDR3 protein: CSGGDGATHYNEQFF; CDR3 DNA: TGCAGTGGGGGTGATGGAGCGACACATTACAATGAGCAGTTCTTC
V gene: TRBV5-1; J gene: TRBJ1-4; clone size: many; CDR3 length: 14; D gene: NA; CDR3 protein: CASSTDGYNEKLFF; CDR3 DNA: TGCGCCAGCAGCACGGACGGGTATAATGAAAAACTGTTTTTT
V gene: TRBV29-1; J gene: TRBJ2-6; clone size: many; CDR3 length: 14; D gene: NA; CDR3 protein: CSVVGGDGANVLTF; CDR3 DNA: TGCAGCGTTGTAGGGGGTGATGGGGCCAACGTCCTGACTTTC
V gene: TRBV5-1; J gene: TRBJ2-7; clone size: NA; CDR3 length: 14; D gene: NA; CDR3 protein: CASRSEGGSYEQYF; CDR3 DNA: TGCGCCAGCAGAAGTGAGGGCGGCTCCTACGAGCAGTACTTC
V gene: TRBV9; J gene: TRBJ2-7; clone size: few; CDR3 length: 13; D gene: NA; CDR3 protein: CASSVDWGREQYF; CDR3 DNA: TGTGCCAGCAGCGTAGATTGGGGTAGGGAGCAGTACTTC
V gene: TRBV27; J gene: TRBJ1-1; clone size: NA; CDR3 length: 11; D gene: NA; CDR3 protein: CASSGQHEAFF; CDR3 DNA: TGTGCCAGCAGCGGACAGCACGAAGCTTTCTTT
V gene: TRBV2; J gene: TRBJ2-7; clone size: many; CDR3 length: 15; D gene: NA; CDR3 protein: CASSEVGPPDYEQYF; CDR3 DNA: TGTGCCAGCAGTGAAGTGGGACCTCCGGACTACGAGCAGTACTTC
V gene: TRBV6-1; J gene: TRBJ2-7; clone size: NA; CDR3 length: 14; D gene: NA; CDR3 protein: CASTEGGAGYEQYF; CDR3 DNA: TGTGCCAGCACCGAGGGGGGGGCTGGGTACGAGCAGTACTTC
V gene: TRBV24-1; J gene: TRBJ2-2; clone size: once; CDR3 length: 15; D gene: TRBD1; CDR3 protein: CATRLGTGKTGELFF; CDR3 DNA: TGTGCCACCAGACTCGGGACAGGCAAGACCGGGGAGCTGTTTTTT
V gene: TRBV11-2; J gene: TRBJ1-2; clone size: NA; CDR3 length: 15; D gene: TRBD1; CDR3 protein: CASSFGDRGGYGYTF; CDR3 DNA: TGTGCCAGCAGCTTCGGGGACAGGGGAGGCTATGGCTACACCTTC
V gene: TRBV4-3; J gene: TRBJ2-1; clone size: many; CDR3 length: 16; D gene: NA; CDR3 protein: CASSQDRGIVQNEQFF; CDR3 DNA: TGCGCCAGCAGCCAAGACCGAGGTATAGTGCAGAATGAGCAGTTCTTC